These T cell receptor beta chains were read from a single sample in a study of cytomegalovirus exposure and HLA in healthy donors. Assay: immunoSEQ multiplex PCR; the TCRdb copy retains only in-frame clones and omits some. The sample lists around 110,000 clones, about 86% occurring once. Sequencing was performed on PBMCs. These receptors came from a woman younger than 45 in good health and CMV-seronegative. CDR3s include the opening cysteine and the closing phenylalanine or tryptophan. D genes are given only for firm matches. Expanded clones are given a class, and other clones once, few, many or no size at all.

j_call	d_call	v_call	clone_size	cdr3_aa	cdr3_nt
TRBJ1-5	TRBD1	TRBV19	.	CASTQGQGGFNQPQHF	TGTGCCAGTACCCAAGGACAGGGGGGATTTAATCAGCCCCAGCATTTT
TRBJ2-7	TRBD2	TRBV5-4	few	CASSSTSGTSYEQYF	TGTGCCAGCAGCTCGACTAGCGGAACCTCCTACGAGCAGTACTTC
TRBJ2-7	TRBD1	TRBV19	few	CASSTTDRGQYEQYF	TGTGCCAGTAGTACCACGGACAGGGGTCAGTACGAGCAGTACTTC
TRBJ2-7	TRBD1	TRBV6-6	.	CASSYRDSYHEQYF	TGTGCCAGCAGTTATCGGGACAGTTACCACGAGCAGTACTTC
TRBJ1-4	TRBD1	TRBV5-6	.	CASSLGDREGGKLFF	TGTGCCAGCAGCTTGGGGGACAGGGAGGGTGGAAAACTGTTTTTT
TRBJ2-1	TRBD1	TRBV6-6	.	CASSSGQGEQFF	TGTGCCAGCAGTTCCGGACAGGGCGAGCAGTTCTTC
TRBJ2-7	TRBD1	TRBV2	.	CASTDRVAYEQYF	TGTGCCAGTACGGACAGGGTTGCCTACGAGCAGTACTTC
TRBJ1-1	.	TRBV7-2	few	CASSSIAAAMNTEAFF	TGTGCCAGCAGTTCTATAGCGGCAGCGATGAACACTGAAGCTTTCTTT
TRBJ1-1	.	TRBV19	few	CASSYFADTNTEAFF	TGTGCCAGTAGTTATTTTGCAGACACCAACACTGAAGCTTTCTTT
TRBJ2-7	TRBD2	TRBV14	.	CASSPLGSGSYEQYF	TGTGCCAGCAGCCCCCTGGGTAGCGGGAGTTACGAGCAGTACTTC
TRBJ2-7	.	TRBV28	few	CASSFQNYEQYF	TGTGCCAGCAGTTTCCAGAACTACGAGCAGTACTTC
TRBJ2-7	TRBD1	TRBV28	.	CATEQGLGEQYF	TGTGCCACAGAACAGGGGCTCGGCGAGCAGTACTTC
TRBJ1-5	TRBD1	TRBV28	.	CASSTSRGWQPQHF	TGTGCCAGCAGTACCTCCAGGGGGTGGCAGCCCCAGCATTTT
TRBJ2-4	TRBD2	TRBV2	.	CASSGGGTSGRNIQYF	TGTGCCAGCAGTGGGGGCGGGACTAGCGGGAGAAACATTCAGTACTTC
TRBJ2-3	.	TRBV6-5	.	CASRYTDTQYF	TGTGCCAGCAGATACACAGATACGCAGTATTTT
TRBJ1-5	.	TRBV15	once	CATSREGRSRGPQHF	TGTGCCACCAGCAGAGAGGGAAGGTCTAGGGGGCCCCAGCATTTT
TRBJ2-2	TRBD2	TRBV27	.	CASSPRLAGTGELFF	TGTGCCAGCAGTCCCAGACTAGCGGGCACCGGGGAGCTGTTTTTT
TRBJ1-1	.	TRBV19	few	CASTPTLGGTEAFF	TGTGCCAGTACCCCGACTCTGGGGGGCACTGAAGCTTTCTTT
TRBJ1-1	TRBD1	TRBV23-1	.	CASSQSETGENTEAFF	TGCGCCAGCAGTCAATCCGAGACAGGGGAGAACACTGAAGCTTTCTTT
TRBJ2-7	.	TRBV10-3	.	CAISRRLLEGEQYF	TGTGCCATCAGCCGCAGATTGCTAGAGGGCGAGCAGTACTTC
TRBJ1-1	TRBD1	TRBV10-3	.	CAISRDSMNTEAFF	TGTGCCATCAGCCGGGACAGCATGAACACTGAAGCTTTCTTT
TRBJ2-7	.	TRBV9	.	CASSGQSSYEQYF	TGTGCCAGCAGTGGACAGAGCTCCTACGAGCAGTACTTC
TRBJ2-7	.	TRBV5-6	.	CASSLTGRYEQYF	TGTGCCAGCAGCTTAACAGGGAGATACGAGCAGTACTTC
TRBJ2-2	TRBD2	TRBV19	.	CASRLAGDTGELFF	TGTGCCAGTCGCTTAGCGGGAGACACCGGGGAGCTGTTTTTT
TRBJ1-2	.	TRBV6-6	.	CASSYSLGGASGYTF	TGTGCCAGCAGTTACTCCCTCGGGGGGGCAAGTGGCTACACCTTC
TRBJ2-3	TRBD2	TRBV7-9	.	CASLPRTSGPTDTQYF	TGTGCCAGCTTACCCAGGACTAGCGGGCCGACAGATACGCAGTATTTT
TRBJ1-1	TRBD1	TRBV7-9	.	CASSSEGATEAFF	TGTGCCAGCAGCTCCGAGGGGGCCACTGAAGCTTTCTTT
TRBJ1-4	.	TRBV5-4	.	CASSKDSRRDEKLFF	TGTGCCAGCAGCAAGGACAGTCGCCGGGATGAAAAACTGTTTTTT
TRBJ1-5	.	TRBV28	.	CGVQDGNQPQHF	TGTGGGGTCCAGGATGGCAATCAGCCCCAGCATTTT
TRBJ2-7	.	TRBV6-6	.	CASHAGPYEQYF	TGTGCCAGCCATGCGGGTCCCTACGAGCAGTACTTC
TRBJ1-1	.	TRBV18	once	CASSPRGYPGNTEAFF	TGTGCCAGCTCACCGCGGGGGTATCCGGGGAACACTGAAGCTTTCTTT
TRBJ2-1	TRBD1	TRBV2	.	CASSPGQTYNEQFF	TGTGCCAGCAGTCCGGGACAGACCTACAATGAGCAGTTCTTC
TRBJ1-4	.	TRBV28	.	CASTLIGSGGVEKLFF	TGTGCCAGCACCCTAATTGGCTCCGGCGGCGTGGAAAAACTGTTTTTT
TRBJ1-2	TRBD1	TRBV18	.	CASSPLITSDRGGGYTF	TGTGCCAGCTCACCACTCATCACCTCGGACAGGGGTGGTGGCTACACCTTC
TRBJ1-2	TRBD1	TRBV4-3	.	CASSQDRDSTTNF	TGCGCCAGCAGCCAAGACCGGGACAGCACTACTAACTTC
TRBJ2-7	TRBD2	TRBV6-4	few	CASSYSSGSSYEQYF	TGTGCCAGCAGTTACTCTAGCGGGAGCTCCTACGAGCAGTACTTC
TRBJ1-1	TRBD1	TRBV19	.	CASSMSGTANTEAFF	TGTGCCAGTAGTATGTCCGGGACAGCGAACACTGAAGCTTTCTTT
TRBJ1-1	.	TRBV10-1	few	CASSEYRGENTEAFF	TGCGCCAGCAGTGAGTACCGGGGAGAGAACACTGAAGCTTTCTTT
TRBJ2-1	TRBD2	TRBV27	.	CASSFQGLAGGRLF	TGTGCCAGCAGTTTCCAGGGACTAGCGGGAGGTCGACTCTTC
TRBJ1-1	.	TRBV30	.	CAWSELTVDTEAFF	TGTGCCTGGAGTGAGTTGACAGTGGACACTGAAGCTTTCTTT
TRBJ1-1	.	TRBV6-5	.	CASSLAGRISEAFF	TGTGCCAGCAGTTTGGCAGGGCGAATCTCTGAAGCTTTCTTT
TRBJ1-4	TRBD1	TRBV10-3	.	CAIRPGQGGGEKLFF	TGTGCCATCAGACCCGGACAGGGAGGAGGCGAAAAACTGTTTTTT
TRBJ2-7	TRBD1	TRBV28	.	CAVDSTGQVGYEQYF	TGTGCCGTGGACTCAACGGGACAGGTTGGTTACGAGCAGTACTTC
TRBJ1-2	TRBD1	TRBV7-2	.	CASSFQGVNYGYTF	TGTGCCAGCAGCTTCCAGGGGGTTAACTATGGCTACACCTTC
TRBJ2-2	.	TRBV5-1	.	CASSFWASNTGELFF	TGCGCCAGCAGCTTTTGGGCTAGCAACACCGGGGAGCTGTTTTTT